Listed below are T cell receptor beta chains from one sample, sequenced in a study of T cell responses to AZD1222 COVID-19 vaccine. TCRdb's table, derived via immunoSEQ multiplex PCR, lists solely in-frame clones and lacks some. The table lists fewer than 200,000 clones, around 90% of them singletons, with 3.6% in the top ten. The input for sequencing was peripheral blood, taken 28 days after the second dose of the MenACWY control vaccine. The receptors shown here come from an adult who received the MenACWY meningococcal vaccine as a control. Each CDR3 is given with its conserved first and last residue. The D gene is left open where the match is weak. Some rows have no size entry. The others give once, few or many, or a class for an expanded clone.

TRBJ1-2 TRBV2 TRBD1 NA TGTGCCAGCACGACAGGGAAAGATCCAAGATATGGCTACACCTTC CASTTGKDPRYGYTF
TRBJ2-1 TRBV3-1/TRBV3-2 NA NA TGTGCCAGCAGCCAAGGCTCAGTAGGAGGGGGCTCCTACAATGAGCAGTTCTTC CASSQGSVGGGSYNEQFF
TRBJ1-6 TRBV7-2 NA NA TGTGCCAGCAGCTTAGTATCGGACACTCCACCCCTCCACTTT CASSLVSDTPPLHF
TRBJ2-3 TRBV9 NA few TGTGCCAGCAGCGTAGGGACGGGTACGCAGTATTTT CASSVGTGTQYF
TRBJ1-2 TRBV7-9 NA NA TGTGCCAGCAGTCAACAGGTCCTTGGAGACTATGGCTACACCTTC CASSQQVLGDYGYTF
TRBJ1-5 TRBV29-1 NA NA TGCAGCGTCATTCTCCAGGGGAATCAGCCCCAGCATTTT CSVILQGNQPQHF
TRBJ2-7 TRBV5-1 NA once TGCGCCAGCAGCTTGGCAGCAAACTACGAGCAGTACTTC CASSLAANYEQYF
TRBJ2-2 TRBV7-9 NA few TGTGCCAGCAGTCCCCTGTTGGCACCCGGGGAGCTGTTTTTT CASSPLLAPGELFF
TRBJ2-1 TRBV3-1/TRBV3-2 NA NA TGTGCCAGCAGCCAGGGCCCTCCGGGTCTCGATGAGCAGTTCTTC CASSQGPPGLDEQFF
TRBJ2-4 TRBV19 NA once TGTGCCAGTACCTCTGCAGGACAGTCAGCTTATGGGGAAAACATTCAGTACTTC CASTSAGQSAYGENIQYF
TRBJ1-4 TRBV19 NA once TGTGCCAGTAGTATGCCACAATCGGGGTTTCCCGTTAGGGAAAAACTGTTTTTT CASSMPQSGFPVREKLFF
TRBJ1-5 TRBV18 TRBD1 NA TGTGCCAGCTCACCAGGACAGGGCGGTCAGCCCCAGCATTTT CASSPGQGGQPQHF
TRBJ2-7 TRBV10-3 TRBD1 once TGTGCCATCAGTGAGTCGACGTTGAGGGACAGGAGCTACGAGCAGTACTTC CAISESTLRDRSYEQYF
TRBJ2-5 TRBV5-1 TRBD1 NA TGCGCCAGCAGCTTAAGGACAGGCCGGACGGAGACCCAGTACTTC CASSLRTGRTETQYF
TRBJ1-1 TRBV6-6 NA NA TGTGCCAGCAGTTACTCCGGGGGGGCAGGCACTGAAGCTTTCTTT CASSYSGGAGTEAFF
TRBJ2-1 TRBV10-2 TRBD2 NA TGCGCCAGCAGGCCGGGACTAGCGAGTTGGTCCCGGACTTACAATGAGCAGTTCTTC CASRPGLASWSRTYNEQFF
TRBJ1-5 TRBV3-1/TRBV3-2 NA NA TGTGCCAGCAGCCAAGGACGGCAGTCCAATCAGCCCCAGCATTTT CASSQGRQSNQPQHF
TRBJ2-2 TRBV28 NA NA TGTGCCAGCAAAGCCACCGGGGAGCTGTTTTTT CASKATGELFF
TRBJ1-4 TRBV9 NA NA TGTGCCAGCAGCGTAGGAAGTTTGGGAAAACTGTTTTTT CASSVGSLGKLFF
TRBJ1-2 TRBV6-5 TRBD1 NA TGTGCCAGCAGTCCCCAGGGGGTCAATGGCTACACCTTC CASSPQGVNGYTF
TRBJ2-7 TRBV6-2/TRBV6-3 NA NA TGTGCCAGCAGTTACGGGCGCTACGAGCAGTACTTC CASSYGRYEQYF
TRBJ2-1 TRBV5-4 NA NA TGTGCCAGCAGCTTGGGCCGGACAAGGGACAATGAGCAGTTCTTC CASSLGRTRDNEQFF
TRBJ1-5 TRBV24-1 TRBD1 NA TGTGCCACCAGTGATTCCAGACAGGGTAACCAGCCCCAGCATTTT CATSDSRQGNQPQHF
TRBJ2-7 TRBV6-2/TRBV6-3 NA once TGTGCCAGCAGCCTCAGCTCCTACGAGCAGTACTTC CASSLSSYEQYF
TRBJ2-1 TRBV25-1 NA NA TGTGCCAGCAGCGAAACCGGGACGGACTCCTACAATGAGCAGTTCTTC CASSETGTDSYNEQFF
TRBJ2-1 TRBV11-2 TRBD2 once TGTGCCAGCAGCTTAGTGGGTAGCGGGATCAATGAGCAGTTCTTC CASSLVGSGINEQFF
TRBJ1-2 TRBV30 NA NA TGTGCCTGGAAGGCAGGAGGCTACACCTTC CAWKAGGYTF
TRBJ1-2 TRBV29-1 NA NA TGCAGCGTTATCGACTCCCGTGACTATGGCTACACCTTC CSVIDSRDYGYTF
TRBJ2-1 TRBV6-1 NA NA TGTGCCAGCAGTGAACGCGAGACCCCCTACAATGAGCAGTTCTTC CASSERETPYNEQFF
TRBJ1-5 TRBV23-1 NA NA TGCGCCAGCAGTCAAGGGTTCCGGTCCCTGGTACATTTT CASSQGFRSLVHF
TRBJ2-7 TRBV28 TRBD2 NA TGTGCCAGCAGTTTCCCGACTAGCGGGGGGCAGCCCACCTACGAGCAGTACTTC CASSFPTSGGQPTYEQYF
TRBJ1-4 TRBV5-8 TRBD1 NA TGTGCCAGCAGCTCGACAGGGGGAACTAATGAAAAACTGTTTTTT CASSSTGGTNEKLFF
TRBJ1-5 TRBV15 TRBD1 NA TGTGCCACCAGCAGAGGGAACGACAGGGTTAATCAGCCCCAGCATTTT CATSRGNDRVNQPQHF
TRBJ2-1 TRBV11-3 TRBD2 NA TGTGCCAGCAGCCCGGGACTAGCCTATGAGCAGTTCTTC CASSPGLAYEQFF
TRBJ2-6 TRBV27 NA NA TGTGCCAGCAGACAGACAGGACTCGCTGGGGCCAACGTCCTGACTTTC CASRQTGLAGANVLTF
TRBJ1-2 TRBV6-2/TRBV6-3 NA NA TGTGCCAGCAGTTCCCCGGGGCGCAGGGGCTACACCTTC CASSSPGRRGYTF
TRBJ2-1 TRBV19 TRBD2 NA TGTGCCAGTAGTGCCGGACTAGCGGGAGTTCACTACAATGAGCAGTTCTTC CASSAGLAGVHYNEQFF
TRBJ2-2 TRBV6-4 TRBD2 NA TGTGCCAGCAGGCCGGGACTAAACACCGGGGAGCTGTTTTTT CASRPGLNTGELFF
TRBJ1-4 TRBV7-9 TRBD1 once TGTGCCAGCAGTCCCACCCGGGACAGGGGTGAAAAACTGTTTTTT CASSPTRDRGEKLFF
TRBJ2-7 TRBV28 NA NA TGTGCCAGCAGTACGTCAGGGGGGGACTACGAGCAGTACTTC CASSTSGGDYEQYF
TRBJ2-7 TRBV2 NA NA TGTGCCAGCAGGATCAGTAGACAAGCCGAGCAGTACTTC CASRISRQAEQYF
TRBJ1-2 TRBV27 NA NA TGTGCCAGCGACGGGGGAGGTGGCTACACCTTC CASDGGGGYTF
TRBJ1-5 TRBV6-5 NA NA TGTGCCAGCAGTCCCCGGGAGGGCGATCAGCCCCAGCATTTT CASSPREGDQPQHF
TRBJ1-6 TRBV9 NA NA TGTGCCAGCAGCGTAGACGGCGCAGGGAATTCACCCCTCCACTTT CASSVDGAGNSPLHF
TRBJ2-7 TRBV6-5 NA NA TGTGCCAGCAGCAGAGGGGGGTACGAGCAGTACTTC CASSRGGYEQYF
TRBJ2-5 TRBV9 TRBD2 NA TGTGCCAGCAGCGTAAGCGGGAGGGTCGAGACCCAGTACTTC CASSVSGRVETQYF
TRBJ1-1 TRBV2 NA NA TGTGCCAGCAGTGGAGCGACCCTCAGAGACCTTAACACTGAAGCTTTCTTT CASSGATLRDLNTEAFF
TRBJ2-3 TRBV6-2/TRBV6-3 NA once TGTGCCAGCAGTTACAGTAGTCGCGGAGCCTCAGATACGCAGTATTTT CASSYSSRGASDTQYF
TRBJ1-3 TRBV9 NA NA TGTGCCAGCAGCCCCTCCGCCGGAGGGCATGGAAACACCATATATTTT CASSPSAGGHGNTIYF
TRBJ2-7 TRBV15 NA NA TGTGCCACCAGGGCCCCCGAAATGCACGAGCAGTACTTC CATRAPEMHEQYF
TRBJ2-3 TRBV6-5 NA once TGTGCCAGCAAAGCGCTAAGCACAGATACGCAGTATTTT CASKALSTDTQYF
TRBJ2-3 TRBV5-1 TRBD2 once TGCGCCAGCAGCTCTCGACTAGCGGGTGATACAGATACGCAGTATTTT CASSSRLAGDTDTQYF
TRBJ1-5 TRBV6-5 TRBD1 NA TGTGCCAGCAGGGACAGGGAGGGCAATCAGCCCCAGCATTTT CASRDREGNQPQHF
TRBJ1-1 TRBV3-1/TRBV3-2 NA NA TGTGCCAGCAGCCAAGTAAGCGCTGGGGCTTTCTTT CASSQVSAGAFF
TRBJ2-3 TRBV9 TRBD2 NA TGTGCCAGCAGCGCGACCGGGACTAGCGGGACGGCAGATACGCAGTATTTT CASSATGTSGTADTQYF
TRBJ2-5 TRBV3-1/TRBV3-2 TRBD2 NA TGTGCCAGCAGCCCCCGGCGGGAGCCCCGAGAGACCCAGTACTTC CASSPRREPRETQYF
TRBJ1-5 TRBV6-5 TRBD1 NA TGTGCCAGCAGCACCGGGACAGGGGGAAATCAGCCCCAGCATTTT CASSTGTGGNQPQHF